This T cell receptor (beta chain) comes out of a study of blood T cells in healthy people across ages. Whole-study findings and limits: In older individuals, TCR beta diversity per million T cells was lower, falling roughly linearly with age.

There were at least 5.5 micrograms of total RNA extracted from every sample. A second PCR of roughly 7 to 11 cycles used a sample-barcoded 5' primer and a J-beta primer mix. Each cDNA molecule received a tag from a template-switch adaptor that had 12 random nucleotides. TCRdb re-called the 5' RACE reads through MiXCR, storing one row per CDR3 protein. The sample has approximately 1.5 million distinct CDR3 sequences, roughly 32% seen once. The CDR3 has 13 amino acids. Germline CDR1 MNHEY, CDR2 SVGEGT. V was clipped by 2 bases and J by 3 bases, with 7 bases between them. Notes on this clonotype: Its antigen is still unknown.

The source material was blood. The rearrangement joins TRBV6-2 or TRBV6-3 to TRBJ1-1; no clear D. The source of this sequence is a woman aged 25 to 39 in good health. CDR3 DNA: TGTGCCAGCAGTTACCTCGGATACACTGAAGCTTTCTTT. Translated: CASSYLGYTEAFF.